This T cell receptor (beta chain) emerged from a study of T-cell memory formation after mild COVID-19. About the study: Largely, TCR clusters stayed within a single donor.

The CDR3 sequence is 13 residues long. Trimming removed 5 bases from V and 11 bases from J, with 18 bases in between. Germline V gene data show CDR1 as SGHTA and CDR2 as FQGTGA. On this clonotype: As yet, its antigen is unknown.

TCRdb re-derived calls from the 5' RACE reads in MiXCR, one entry per CDR3 protein. The data show 400,000 or so distinct CDR3 sequences, around 19% seen once. The study, taken as a whole, reports: CD4+ clones that contracted lay mainly in CM and EM; CD8+ ones lay in EMRA. What remained unconfirmed was the SARS-CoV-2 specificity of second-wave clones peaking on day 37.

This TCR came from an adult woman who had mild COVID-19 (a few samples of this study predate the infection). Cell type and time point are not known. The sample comprised PBMCs or a T cell subset sorted from them (not recorded which). This sequence joins TRBV7-3 and TRBJ1-1; D is unresolved. CDR3 in amino acids: CASSANPDGEAFF. The CDR3 DNA reads as TGTGCCAGCAGCGCGAATCCGGACGGGGAGGCTTTCTTT. The full variable domain, its missing parts supplied by reference TRBV7-3 and TRBJ1-1, is GAGVSQTPSNKVTEKGKYVELRCDPISGHTALYWYRQSLGQGPEFLIYFQGTGAADDSGLPNDRFFAVRPEGSVSTLKIQRTERGDSAVYLCASSANPDGEAFFGQGTRLTVV.